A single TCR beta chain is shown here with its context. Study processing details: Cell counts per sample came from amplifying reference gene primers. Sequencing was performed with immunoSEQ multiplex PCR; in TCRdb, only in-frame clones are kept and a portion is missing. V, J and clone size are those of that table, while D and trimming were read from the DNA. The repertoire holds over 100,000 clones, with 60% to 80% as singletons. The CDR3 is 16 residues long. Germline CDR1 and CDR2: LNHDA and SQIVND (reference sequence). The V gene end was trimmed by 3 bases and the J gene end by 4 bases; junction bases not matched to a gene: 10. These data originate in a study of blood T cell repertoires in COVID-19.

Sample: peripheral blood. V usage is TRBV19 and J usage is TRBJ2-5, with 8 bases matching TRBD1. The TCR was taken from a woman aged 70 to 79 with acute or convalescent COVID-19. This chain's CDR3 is CASSILTGVDGETQYF. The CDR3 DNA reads TGTGCCAGTAGTATCCTGACAGGGGTGGACGGAGAGACCCAGTACTTC.